Following are 16 T cell receptor beta chains from one sample sequenced in a study of T cell repertoires in aging, cancer and after chemotherapy. A mixed TRB-A/B primer pool amplified rearranged TRB by multiplex touch-down PCR. TCRdb re-derived calls from the multiplex PCR reads in MiXCR, one entry per CDR3 protein. Found here are 2,500 to 3,000 distinct CDR3 sequences, around 25% of them singletons; the top ten hold 11% to 15%. The template was genomic DNA from peripheral blood, not RNA. The material sequenced was blood. The source of these receptors is a human donor with a solid tumor.

The table lists this clonotype with a few counts. V and J are TRBV20-1 and TRBJ2-1; 8 bases agree with TRBD2. This CDR3 region has 15 residues. V lost 6 bases, J lost 4 bases, and 11 bases stayed unmatched. From germline, CDR1 is DFQATT and CDR2 SNEGSKA (reference sequence). The CDR3 DNA reads as TGCAGTGCCCCGCCAAATAGCGGGGAGTACAATGAGCAGTTCTTC. Translated, it gives CSAPPNSGEYNEQFF.

This clonotype is medium-sized in the sample. The CDR3 loop is CASSPGQGWTEAFF. CDR3 in DNA: TGTGCCAGCTCACCTGGACAGGGTTGGACTGAAGCTTTCTTT. The genes are TRBV18 and TRBJ1-1; TRBD1 aligns across 8 bases. This CDR3 has 14 amino acids. Germline V gene data show CDR1 as KGHSH and CDR2 as LQKENI. Losses at the gene ends were 3 bases for V and 5 bases for J; bases not matched to a gene: 5. Together with reference TRBV18 and TRBJ1-1, the CDR3 gives the full variable domain: NAGVMQNPRHLVRRRGQEARLRCSPMKGHSHVYWYRQLPEEGLKFMVYLQKENIIDESGMPKERFSAEFPKEGPSILRIQQVVRGDSAAYFCASSPGQGWTEAFFGQGTRLTVV.

This clonotype is judged medium-sized. The chain joins TRBV6-2 or TRBV6-3 to TRBJ2-7, with TRBD2 matching over 10 bases. Germline-derived CDR1 and CDR2 are MNHEY and SVGEGT. The CDR3 consists of 15 residues. The J segment lost 0 bases and the V segment lost 2 bases, leaving 1 base of the junction unmatched. CDR3 sequence reads: CASSYGLAVSYEQYF. The CDR3 nucleotides read TGTGCCAGCAGTTACGGACTAGCGGTCTCCTACGAGCAGTACTTC.

The genes are TRBV9 and TRBJ1-6; unclear D gene. Trimming shortened V by 0 bases and J by 5 bases, and 9 bases separated the two germline ends. Germline V gives CDR1 SGDLS, CDR2 YYNGEE. The CDR3 has 15 amino acids. The CDR3 DNA follows: TGTGCCAGCAGCGTAGCTAGCGGGAATAATTCACCCCTCCACTTT. The encoded protein is CASSVASGNNSPLHF.

V gene TRBV5-1 combines with J gene TRBJ2-5; D remains unclear. Germline lookup yields CDR1 SGHRS and CDR2 YFSETQ. V lost 0 bases and J lost 4, with 10 bases in between. The CDR3 sequence is 14 residues long. The CDR3 DNA is TGCGCCAGCAGCTTGGGCCACTGGGGAGAGACCCAGTACTTC. Its translation: CASSLGHWGETQYF.

The V call is TRBV5-1, the J call TRBJ1-1; tentatively, D is TRBD1 (6 bases). The CDR3 covers 14 residues. Trimming cost V 1 base and J 4 bases, with 11 bases left between them. Looked up from germline, CDR1 is SGHRS and CDR2 is YFSETQ. The DNA for the CDR3 is TGCGCCAGCAGCTTGCGGACAGCCAGCACTGAAGCTTTCTTT. Encoded protein: CASSLRTASTEAFF.

Relative to its sample, this clonotype is medium-sized. The rearrangement links TRBV6-2 or TRBV6-3 to TRBJ1-2; D is undetermined. Germline CDR1 is MNHEY and CDR2 is SVGEGT. CDR3 size: 12 residues. V lost 6 bases and J lost 4, with 9 bases in between. The CDR3 nucleotides are TGTGCCAGCAGCTCAAATATCTATGGCTACACCTTC. It codes for CASSSNIYGYTF.

By share, this clonotype ranks as large. V is TRBV15 and J is TRBJ2-3; D not resolved. There are 14 residues in the CDR3. Per the germline V gene, CDR1 is LNHNV and CDR2 is YYDKDF (reference sequence). V was pared by 3 bases and J by 0 bases, with 7 bases between. CDR3 in amino acids: CATSRGSSTDTQYF. DNA of the CDR3: TGTGCCACCAGCAGGGGGTCCAGCACAGATACGCAGTATTTT.

This clonotype appeared a few times. The CDR3 loop is CASSFGVPGNTIYF. In nucleotides, the CDR3 is TGTGCCAGCAGTTTTGGGGTACCTGGAAACACCATATATTTT. J is TRBJ1-3 and V is TRBV28; D unresolved. CDR3 length: 14 amino acids. With 3 bases removed from V and 2 bases from J, the gap between germline ends came to 8 bases. Germline assignment: CDR1 MDHEN and CDR2 SYDVKM.

The rearrangement links TRBV6-2 or TRBV6-3 to TRBJ1-5; D might be TRBD1 (5 bases). This CDR3 has 11 amino acids. V gave up 5 bases and J gave up 8 bases, with 7 bases separating them. Per the germline V gene, CDR1 is MNHEY and CDR2 is SVGEGT. The CDR3 nucleotides read TGTGCCAGCAGTGCGGGGGAGCCCCAGCATTTT. Protein product: CASSAGEPQHF.

This clonotype occurred a few times. The chain recombines TRBV14 with TRBJ1-1; D is perhaps TRBD1 (5 bases). Trimming shortened V by 4 bases and J by 4 bases, and 13 bases separated the two germline ends. CDR3 length: 14 amino acids. Germline V gene data show CDR1 as SGHDN and CDR2 as FVKESK. The DNA for the CDR3 is TGTGCCAGCAGCCGCGCTGGTGGGGGCACTGAAGCTTTCTTT. Protein sequence: CASSRAGGGTEAFF.

Note on this clonotype: Given a much more abundant clone one base away, this may be a read error. The V and J genes are TRBV30 and TRBJ2-7; possibly TRBD2 for D (5 bases). The germline gives CDR1 GTSNPN, CDR2 SVGIG (reference sequence). There are 13 residues in the CDR3. Trimming stripped 1 base from V and 2 bases from J, with 9 bases between. The CDR3 DNA reads as TGTGCCTGGAGTGGTAGCGAGACCTACGAGCAGTACTTC. Its translation: CAWSGSETYEQYF.

This clonotype is classed as medium-sized (0.01 to 0.1%). The chain has TRBV6-2 or TRBV6-3 and TRBJ2-7, with 9 bases matching TRBD2. Germline V gives CDR1 MNHEY, CDR2 SVGEGT. Trimming removed 7 bases from V and 6 bases from J; junction bases left unmatched: 16. This CDR3 is built from 16 residues. The CDR3, as DNA: TGTGCCAGCAACCCCCCGCAGGGATTAGCGGGAGTCGAGCAGTACTTC. It yields the protein CASNPPQGLAGVEQYF.

In this sample, this clonotype turned up a few times. This chain joins TRBV5-1 and TRBJ1-2; no definite D call. The CDR3 totals 17 residues. Between the trimmed V and J ends, which lost 0 bases and 4 bases, there was a span of 19 bases. CDR1 and CDR2 from the germline V gene are SGHRS and YFSETQ. CDR3 region: CASSLGVRTTVAYGYTF. The CDR3 DNA reads as TGCGCCAGCAGCTTGGGAGTCAGAACGACTGTCGCCTATGGCTACACCTTC. The complete variable domain, with remaining parts taken from reference TRBV5-1 and TRBJ1-2, reads KAGVTQTPRYLIKTRGQQVTLSCSPISGHRSVSWYQQTPGQGLQFLFEYFSETQRNKGNFPGRFSGRQFSNSRSEMNVSTLELGDSALYLCASSLGVRTTVAYGYTFGSGTRLTVV.

In its sample, this clonotype ranks as large. The chain carries TRBV6-5 and TRBJ1-2; a weak D match, TRBD1 (5 bases). This CDR3 spans 13 amino acids. The germline CDR1 and CDR2 sequences are MNHEY and SVGAGI. Trimming pared 0 bases from V and 11 bases from J, leaving 13 bases between. This chain's CDR3 is CASSYSGQAAYTF. Written as DNA, the CDR3 is TGTGCCAGCAGTTACTCTGGACAAGCGGCTTACACCTTC.

This clonotype is termed medium-sized (0.01 to 0.1%). The chain is built from TRBV6-5 and TRBJ2-7; 7 bases fit TRBD1. CDR1 is MNHEY, CDR2 SVGAGI, per germline. This CDR3 has 15 amino acids. V was clipped by 6 bases and J by 2 bases; unmatched bases: 10. DNA for the CDR3: TGTGCCAGCAGGGGAGACAGGGAAGGACCCTACGAGCAGTACTTC. This sequence encodes CASRGDREGPYEQYF.